The 13 T cell receptor beta chains presented below share a single source sample, sequenced in a study of T cell responses to AZD1222 COVID-19 vaccine. Sequencing used immunoSEQ multiplex PCR; TCRdb keeps in-frame clones, though not all of them. The sample consists of about 150,000 clones, over 80% of them appearing once. The sequencing here drew on peripheral blood, taken 28 days after the second AZD1222 dose. These receptor sequences come from an adult who received the AZD1222 COVID-19 vaccine.

This chain connects TRBV6-2 or TRBV6-3 to TRBJ2-1; 12 nucleotides agree with TRBD2. J lost 9 bases, V lost 2 bases, and 11 bases had no gene match. There are 17 residues in the CDR3. CDR1 MNHEY and CDR2 SVGEGT come from the germline V gene. CDR3 sequence: CASSYRSLAGGGGEQFF. The CDR3 nucleotides read TGTGCCAGCAGTTACCGATCCCTAGCGGGAGGGGGTGGTGAGCAGTTCTTC.

The genes are TRBV7-2 and TRBJ2-1, with 8 bases identical to TRBD2. J lost 2 bases, V lost 3 bases, and 3 bases had no gene match. Germline assignment: CDR1 SGHTA and CDR2 FQGNSA. CDR3 length: 15 amino acids. CDR3 nucleotide sequence: TGTGCCAGCAGCTTTTTCGGGGGGGCCTACAATGAGCAGTTCTTC. It is translated as CASSFFGGAYNEQFF.

The rearrangement joins TRBV19 to TRBJ2-2; TRBD2 matches 14 bases. With V trimmed by 7 bases and J by 10 bases, 11 bases remained unmatched. The CDR3 runs 16 residues. Germline values: CDR1 LNHDA, CDR2 SQIVND (reference sequence). Written as DNA, the CDR3 is TGTGCCAGTAAACCGGCCGGGACTAGCGGGAGAGTGGAGCTGTTTTTT. This sequence encodes CASKPAGTSGRVELFF.

The V call is TRBV19, the J call TRBJ2-3; 8 bases align to TRBD1. Germline CDR1 is LNHDA and CDR2 is SQIVND (reference sequence). The CDR3 has 13 residues. Here the CDR3 DNA reads TGTGCTTCGACAGGGGCTAACACAGATACGCAGTATTTT. Translated, it gives CASTGANTDTQYF.

The chain couples TRBV28 to TRBJ2-5; D remains ambiguous. V was pared by 2 bases and J by 5 bases, with 6 bases between. Germline CDR1 is MDHEN and CDR2 is SYDVKM. The CDR3 runs to 12 residues. The CDR3 nucleotides are TGTGCCAGCAGTTTAACCCCGGAGACCCAGTACTTC. This sequence encodes CASSLTPETQYF. The whole variable domain, remainder taken from reference TRBV28 and TRBJ2-5, is DVKVTQSSRYLVKRTGEKVFLECVQDMDHENMFWYRQDPGLGLRLIYFSYDVKMKEKGDIPEGYSVSREKKERFSLILESASTNQTSMYLCASSLTPETQYFGPGTRLLVL.

The chain has TRBV5-1 and TRBJ1-2; the match to TRBD1 covers 10 bases. The length of the CDR3 is 15 residues. The V gene end was trimmed by 4 bases and the J gene end by 5 bases; junction bases not matched to a gene: 8. Germline V gene sequence: CDR1 SGHRS, CDR2 YFSETQ. The DNA for the CDR3 is TGCGCCAGCAGCATACAAGGGACAGGGGATTATGGCTACACCTTC. Its translation: CASSIQGTGDYGYTF.

The rearrangement joins TRBV7-3 to TRBJ2-1; D is possibly TRBD2 (6 bases). The CDR3 runs 15 residues. CDR1 and CDR2 (germline): SGHTA, FQGTGA. V was cut by 2 bases and J by 3 bases, with 11 bases left in between. CDR3 amino acids: CASSLGASDYNEQFF. The DNA of the CDR3 is TGTGCCAGCAGCTTAGGAGCTAGCGACTACAATGAGCAGTTCTTC.

The J gene is TRBJ2-5, the V gene TRBV5-1; D gene unclear. Germline V gene data show CDR1 as SGHRS and CDR2 as YFSETQ. This CDR3 has 14 residues. With 4 bases removed from V and 4 bases from J, the gap between germline ends came to 14 bases. The CDR3 region has the DNA TGCGCCAGCAGCAGGTACCGGGTGGGAGAGACCCAGTACTTC. As protein: CASSRYRVGETQYF.

The rearrangement uses TRBV6-5 and TRBJ2-7, with 12 bases matching TRBD2. The junction had 6 bases not matched to a gene; V was cut back by 8 bases and J by 1 base. The CDR3 runs 15 residues. The germline V gene encodes CDR1 MNHEY and CDR2 SVGAGI. CDR3 residues: CASLRTSGKSYEQYF. In DNA, the CDR3 is TGTGCCAGCCTACGGACTAGCGGGAAGTCCTACGAGCAGTACTTC.

This chain uses TRBV7-2 with TRBJ1-1, with a weak D call TRBD1 (5 bases). Deletions cut 4 bases from V and 4 bases from J, with 16 bases between. The CDR3 extends over 15 amino acids. Germline CDR1 and CDR2: SGHTA and FQGNSA. CDR3 coding DNA: TGTGCCAGCAGCTCGCAGGGCGCGGCGGCCACTGAAGCTTTCTTT. The encoded protein is CASSSQGAAATEAFF. Based on the CDR3 plus reference TRBV7-2 and TRBJ1-1, the full variable domain is GAGVSQSPSNKVTEKGKDVELRCDPISGHTALYWYRQSLGQGLEFLIYFQGNSAPDKSGLPSDRFSAERTGGSVSTLTIQRTQQEDSAVYLCASSSQGAAATEAFFGQGTRLTVV.

To note about this clone: This specimen includes other DNA sequences encoding the same CDR3. The chain uses TRBV2 and TRBJ2-7, with D unresolved. This CDR3 contains 12 residues. V lost 3 bases and J lost 4, with 7 bases in between. Per germline, CDR1 SNHLY and CDR2 FYNNEI. As DNA, the CDR3 is TGTGCCAGCAGTGATGGCGAGTACGAGCAGTACTTC. Protein product: CASSDGEYEQYF.

The V and J genes are TRBV30 and TRBJ1-5, with 8 nucleotides matching TRBD1. The CDR3 extends over 17 amino acids. V lost 4 bases, J lost 0 bases, and 11 bases stayed unmatched. Per germline, CDR1 GTSNPN and CDR2 SVGIG (reference sequence). CDR3 nucleotides: TGTGCCTGGACTTCGGACAGGGTGAATTCTAGCAATCAGCCCCAGCATTTT. Protein product: CAWTSDRVNSSNQPQHF.

V gene TRBV19 combines with J gene TRBJ1-1; weak D call: TRBD1 (5 bases). The V end lost 1 base, the J end lost 1 base, and 13 bases lay between the germline ends. The CDR3 length is 16 residues. Per germline, CDR1 LNHDA and CDR2 SQIVND (reference sequence). The CDR3 DNA follows: TGTGCCAGTAGTATAGTTATCCCAGGGCCGAACACTGAAGCTTTCTTT. This gives the protein CASSIVIPGPNTEAFF.